This T cell receptor (beta chain) was observed in a study of CD8 T cells in ankylosing spondylitis. TCRdb reprocessed the 5' RACE reads via MiXCR and lists one record per CDR3 protein. The sample contains about 96,000 distinct CDR3 sequences, around 30% of which appear only once. Only a few counts were recorded for this clonotype. The CDR3 is 14 residues long. Germline assignment: CDR1 DFQATT and CDR2 SNEGSKA (reference sequence). V lost 2 bases and J 1 base, leaving 11 bases between the germline ends. Sequencing was performed on blood, either unsorted or a sorted T cell fraction (not recorded which). The rearrangement uses TRBV20-1 and TRBJ2-5, with D perhaps matching TRBD1 or TRBD2 (5 bases each). The TCR was taken from a male donor with ankylosing spondylitis or in good health (not recorded which). This chain's CDR3 is CSARSRGGQETQYF. In DNA form, the CDR3 reads TGCAGTGCTAGATCCCGTGGGGGCCAAGAGACCCAGTACTTC.